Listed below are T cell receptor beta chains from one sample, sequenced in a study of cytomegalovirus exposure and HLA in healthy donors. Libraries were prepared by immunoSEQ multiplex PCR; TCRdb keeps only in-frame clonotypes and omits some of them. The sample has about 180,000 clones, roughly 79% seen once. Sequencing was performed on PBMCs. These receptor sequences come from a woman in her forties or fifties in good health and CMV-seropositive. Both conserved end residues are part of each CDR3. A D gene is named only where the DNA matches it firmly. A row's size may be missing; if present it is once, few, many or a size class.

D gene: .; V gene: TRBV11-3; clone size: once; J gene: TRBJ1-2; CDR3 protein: CASSLDGPGTF; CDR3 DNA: TGTGCCAGCAGCTTGGACGGTCCGGGGACCTTC
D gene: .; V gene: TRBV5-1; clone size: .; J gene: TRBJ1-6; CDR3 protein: CASSPLGGYNSPLHF; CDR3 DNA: TGCGCCAGCAGCCCCCTGGGGGGTTATAATTCACCCCTCCACTTT
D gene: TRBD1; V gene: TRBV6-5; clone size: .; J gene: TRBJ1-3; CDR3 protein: CASCMTGVRPNTIYF; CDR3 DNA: TGTGCCAGCTGCATGACAGGGGTCAGACCAAACACCATATATTTT
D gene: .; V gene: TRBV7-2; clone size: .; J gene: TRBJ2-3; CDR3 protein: CASSSGLPSTDTQYF; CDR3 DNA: TGTGCCAGCAGCTCTGGACTACCGAGCACAGATACGCAGTATTTT
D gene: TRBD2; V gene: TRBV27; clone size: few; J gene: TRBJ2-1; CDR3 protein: CASKTSGGFSSYNEQFF; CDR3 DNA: TGTGCCAGCAAGACTAGCGGGGGCTTTAGCTCCTACAATGAGCAGTTCTTC
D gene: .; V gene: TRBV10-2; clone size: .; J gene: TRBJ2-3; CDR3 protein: CASSESTRRGDTQYF; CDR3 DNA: TGCGCCAGCAGTGAGTCGACTAGGCGCGGAGATACGCAGTATTTT
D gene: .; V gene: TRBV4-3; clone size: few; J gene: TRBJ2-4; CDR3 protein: CASSQAGGREWGIQYF; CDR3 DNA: TGCGCCAGCAGCCAAGCCGGGGGGCGGGAGTGGGGCATTCAGTACTTC
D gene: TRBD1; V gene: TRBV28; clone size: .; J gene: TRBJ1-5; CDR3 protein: CASRRTGPYSNQPQHF; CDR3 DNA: TGTGCCAGCAGGAGGACAGGGCCCTATAGCAATCAGCCCCAGCATTTT
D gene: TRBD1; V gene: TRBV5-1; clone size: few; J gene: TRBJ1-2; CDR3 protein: CASSWGWTGGYGYTF; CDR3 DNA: TGCGCCAGCAGCTGGGGGTGGACAGGGGGCTACGGCTACACCTTC
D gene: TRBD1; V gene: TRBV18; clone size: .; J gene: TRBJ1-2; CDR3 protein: CASSPLTGLNYGYTF; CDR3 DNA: TGTGCCAGCTCACCGCTGACAGGGTTGAACTATGGCTACACCTTC
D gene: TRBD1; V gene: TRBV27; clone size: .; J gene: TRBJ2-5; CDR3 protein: CASSFLSGTGTWEQYF; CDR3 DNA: TGTGCCAGCAGCTTCCTATCCGGGACAGGGACGTGGGAGCAGTACTTC
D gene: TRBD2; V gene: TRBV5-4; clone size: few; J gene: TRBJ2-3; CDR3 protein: CASSSLAGVTDTQYF; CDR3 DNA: TGTGCCAGCAGCTCCCTAGCGGGAGTCACAGATACGCAGTATTTT
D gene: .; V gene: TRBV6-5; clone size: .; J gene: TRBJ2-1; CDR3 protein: CASSPRRYNEQFF; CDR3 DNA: TGTGCCAGCAGCCCTCGGCGGTACAATGAGCAGTTCTTC
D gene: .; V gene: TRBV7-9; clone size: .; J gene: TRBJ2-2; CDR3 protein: CASRLLGQNTGELFF; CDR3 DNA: TGTGCCAGCCGGCTCCTTGGACAGAACACCGGGGAGCTGTTTTTT
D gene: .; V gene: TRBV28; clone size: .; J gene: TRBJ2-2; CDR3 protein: CASLGQNTGELFF; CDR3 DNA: TGTGCCAGCCTCGGACAGAACACCGGGGAGCTGTTTTTT
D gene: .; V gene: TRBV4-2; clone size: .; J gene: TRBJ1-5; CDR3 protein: CASSQRTASNQPQHF; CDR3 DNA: TGTGCCAGCAGCCAGAGGACAGCTAGCAATCAGCCCCAGCATTTT
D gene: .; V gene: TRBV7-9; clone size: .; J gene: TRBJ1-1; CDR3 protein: CASSLEKIGMRKNTEAFF; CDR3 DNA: TGTGCCAGCAGCTTAGAAAAGATCGGGATGAGGAAGAACACTGAAGCTTTCTTT
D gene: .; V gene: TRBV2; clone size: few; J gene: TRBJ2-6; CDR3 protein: CASSTQTGWRGAGANVLTF; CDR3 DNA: TGTGCCAGCAGTACCCAGACAGGGTGGAGGGGCGCTGGGGCCAACGTCCTGACTTTC
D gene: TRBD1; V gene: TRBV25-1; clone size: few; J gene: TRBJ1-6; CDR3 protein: CASSEYTGENSPLHF; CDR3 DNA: TGTGCCAGCAGTGAATATACAGGGGAAAATTCACCCCTCCACTTT